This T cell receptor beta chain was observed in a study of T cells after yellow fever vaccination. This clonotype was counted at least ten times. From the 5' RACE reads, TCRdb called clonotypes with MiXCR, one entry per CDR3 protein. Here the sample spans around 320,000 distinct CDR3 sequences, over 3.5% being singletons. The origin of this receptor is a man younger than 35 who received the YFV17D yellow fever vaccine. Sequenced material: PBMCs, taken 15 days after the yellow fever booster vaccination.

The DNA of the CDR3 is TGCAGTGCTAGAGATGCCTACACCTTC. This sequence encodes CSARDAYTF. The chain employs TRBV20-1 and TRBJ1-2, with D unclear. There are 9 residues in the CDR3. Trimming cost V 0 bases and J 10 bases, with 3 bases left between them. The germline gives CDR1 DFQATT, CDR2 SNEGSKA (reference sequence).